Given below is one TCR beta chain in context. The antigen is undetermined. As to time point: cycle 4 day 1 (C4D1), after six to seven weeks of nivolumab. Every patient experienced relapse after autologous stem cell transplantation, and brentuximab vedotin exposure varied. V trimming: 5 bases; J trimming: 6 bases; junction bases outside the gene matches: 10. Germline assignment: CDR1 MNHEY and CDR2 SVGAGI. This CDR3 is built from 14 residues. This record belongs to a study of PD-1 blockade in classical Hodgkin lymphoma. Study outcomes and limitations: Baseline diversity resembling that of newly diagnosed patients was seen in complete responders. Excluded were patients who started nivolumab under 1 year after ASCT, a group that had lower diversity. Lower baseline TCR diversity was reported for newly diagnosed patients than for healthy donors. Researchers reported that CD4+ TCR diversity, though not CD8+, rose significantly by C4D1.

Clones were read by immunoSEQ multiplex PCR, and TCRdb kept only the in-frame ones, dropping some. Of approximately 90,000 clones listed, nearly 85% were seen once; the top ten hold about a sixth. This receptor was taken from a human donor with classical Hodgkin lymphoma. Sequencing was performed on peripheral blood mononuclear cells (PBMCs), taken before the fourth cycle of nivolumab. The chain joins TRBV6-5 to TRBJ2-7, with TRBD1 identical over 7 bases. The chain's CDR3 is CASSQQGSWGEQYF. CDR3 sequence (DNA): TGTGCCAGCAGTCAACAGGGGTCGTGGGGCGAGCAGTACTTC.